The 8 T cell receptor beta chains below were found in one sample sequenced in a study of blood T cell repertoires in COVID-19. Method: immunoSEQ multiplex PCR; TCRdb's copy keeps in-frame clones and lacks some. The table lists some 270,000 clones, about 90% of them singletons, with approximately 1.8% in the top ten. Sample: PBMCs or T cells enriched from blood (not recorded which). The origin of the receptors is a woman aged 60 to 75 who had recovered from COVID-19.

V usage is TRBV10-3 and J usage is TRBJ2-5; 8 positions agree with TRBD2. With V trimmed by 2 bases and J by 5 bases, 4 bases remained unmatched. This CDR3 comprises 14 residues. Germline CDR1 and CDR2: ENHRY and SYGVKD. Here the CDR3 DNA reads TGTGCCATCAGTGAGGGACTAGCCTTGGAGACCCAGTACTTC. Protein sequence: CAISEGLALETQYF.

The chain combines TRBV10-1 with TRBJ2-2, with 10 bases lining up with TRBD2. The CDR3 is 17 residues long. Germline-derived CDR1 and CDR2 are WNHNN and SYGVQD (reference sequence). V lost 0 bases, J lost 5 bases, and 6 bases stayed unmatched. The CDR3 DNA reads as TGCGCCAGCAGTGAGTCTTGGACTAGCGGAGTTACCGGGGAGCTGTTTTTT. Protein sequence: CASSESWTSGVTGELFF.

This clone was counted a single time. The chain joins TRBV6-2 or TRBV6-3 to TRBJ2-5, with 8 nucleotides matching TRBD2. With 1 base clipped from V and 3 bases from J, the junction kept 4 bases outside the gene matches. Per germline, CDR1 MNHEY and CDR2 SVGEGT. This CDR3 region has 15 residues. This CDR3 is CASSYYGLAEETQYF. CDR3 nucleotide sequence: TGTGCCAGCAGTTACTATGGACTAGCAGAAGAGACCCAGTACTTC.

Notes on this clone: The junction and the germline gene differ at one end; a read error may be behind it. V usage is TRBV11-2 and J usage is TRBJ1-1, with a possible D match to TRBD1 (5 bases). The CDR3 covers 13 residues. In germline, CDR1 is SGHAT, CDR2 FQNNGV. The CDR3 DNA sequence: TGTGCCAGCCGCTTACCCGGGGGCACTGAAGCTTTCTTT. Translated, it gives CASRLPGGTEAFF.

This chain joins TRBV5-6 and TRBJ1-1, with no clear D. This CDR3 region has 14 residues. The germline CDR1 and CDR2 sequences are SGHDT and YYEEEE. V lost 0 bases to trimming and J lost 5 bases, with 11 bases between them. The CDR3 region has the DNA TGTGCCAGCAGCTTGGTTCCCACGGGGACTGAAGCTTTCTTT. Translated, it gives CASSLVPTGTEAFF.

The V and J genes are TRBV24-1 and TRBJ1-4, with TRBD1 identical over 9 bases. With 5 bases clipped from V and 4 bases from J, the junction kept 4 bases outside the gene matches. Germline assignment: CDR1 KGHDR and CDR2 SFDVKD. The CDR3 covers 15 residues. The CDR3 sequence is CATSVGQGDNEKLFF. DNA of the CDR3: TGTGCCACCAGTGTGGGACAGGGTGATAATGAAAAACTGTTTTTT.

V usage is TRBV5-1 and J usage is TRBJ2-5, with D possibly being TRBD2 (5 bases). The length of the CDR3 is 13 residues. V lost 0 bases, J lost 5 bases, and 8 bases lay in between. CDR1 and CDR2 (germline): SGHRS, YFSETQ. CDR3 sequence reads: CASSLGGPETQYF. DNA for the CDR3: TGCGCCAGCAGCTTGGGAGGGCCGGAGACCCAGTACTTC.

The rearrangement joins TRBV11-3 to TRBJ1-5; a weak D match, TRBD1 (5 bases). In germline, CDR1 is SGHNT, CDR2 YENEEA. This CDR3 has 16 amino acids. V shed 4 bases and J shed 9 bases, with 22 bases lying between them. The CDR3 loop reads CASSWKQGLLWVPQHF. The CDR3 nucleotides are TGTGCCAGCAGCTGGAAGCAGGGTTTATTATGGGTGCCCCAGCATTTT.